This T cell receptor beta chain was sequenced during a study of CXCR3-negative and CXCR3-positive naive CD8 T cells. The authors prepared UMI-labeled TRB cDNA libraries by 5' RACE. TCRdb re-called the 5' RACE reads, yielding one record per CDR3 amino acid sequence without DNA. The sample holds 65,000 to 95,000 distinct CDR3 sequences. Findings and limits, study-wide: Most assays were run on fresh PBMCs (CXCR3 expression partially decreased after cryopreservation). Memory cells showed distinct TRBV-TRBJ patterns, while the two naive subsets matched. Naive subsets showed comparable surface CD5, and TCR interaction strength was also inferred from TRB CDR3 physicochemistry.

A word on this clonotype: Its antigen is undetermined.

Looked up from germline, CDR1 is LGHNA and CDR2 is YSLEER. The CDR3 contains 13 residues. The specimen was naive CXCR3- CD8+ T cells from blood. Specified subset: CD45RO-CCR7+CD27+CD95- naive CD8+ T cells lacking CXCR3 (TNR3-). This receptor was obtained from a human donor in good health. Some clones in this sample may be carry-over from other donors' samples. The chain combines TRBV4-3 with TRBJ2-7; absent DNA, TCRdb's TRBD2 call cannot be checked. CDR3 loop: CASSRSGTYEQYF.